This T cell receptor beta chain was captured in a study of cytomegalovirus exposure and HLA in healthy donors. Study context: Roughly 179 million T cells yielded more than 90 million unique TCR beta sequences, as an earlier analysis found. In an early release, HLA-typed donors contributed some 82 million unique TCR sequences. General study findings and limits: Some highly shared sequence variants likely arose as a pipeline artifact. Some public TCRs appeared in many individuals, while most sequences were rare.

The PCR employed 60 Vbeta primers together with 13 Jbeta primers. Sequenced by immunoSEQ multiplex PCR; TCRdb stores in-frame clones only, minus some. Of 170,000 or so clones listed, about 86% are singletons. Trimming removed 6 bases from V and 6 bases from J; junction bases left unmatched: 4. Germline CDR1 is MNHEY and CDR2 is SMNVEV (reference sequence). The CDR3 is made up of 12 amino acids. About this clone: Its antigen is unknown.

The genes are TRBV27 and TRBJ2-7, with TRBD1 identical over 8 bases. The TCR comes from a woman under 40 in good health and CMV-seronegative. Sample: PBMCs. For the CDR3, the DNA is TGTGCCAGCAGCCCGACAGGGGCCGAGCAGTACTTC. The encoded protein is CASSPTGAEQYF.